The clone carrying this TCR beta chain was seen more than once but under ten times. Its antigen is unknown. Amplifying from RNA transcripts, the study obtained TCR beta CDR3 regions. HTBI primers served in a first-round RT-PCR, which a second-round multiplex PCR followed. TCRdb reprocessed the multiplex PCR reads with MiXCR, giving one entry per CDR3 protein. This table has about 660,000 distinct CDR3 sequences, just over 40% appearing once. This specimen comes from a study of Graves' ophthalmopathy and Graves' hyperthyroidism. Overall study findings and caveats: Most expanded clonotypes from thyroid (those above 0.001 frequency) were also found in blood. Ophthalmopathy progression cases were predicted by the model with roughly 70% sensitivity and more than 72% specificity.

If patients had other autoimmune diseases, uncontrolled infections, pregnancy or lactation, they were excluded. Trimming cost V 5 bases and J 4 bases; bases outside gene matches: 1. The CDR3 spans 14 residues. Per germline, CDR1 KGHDR and CDR2 SFDVKD. The sequencing sample was made of peripheral blood. The source of this sequence is an adult man with Graves' ophthalmopathy. The rearrangement joins TRBV24-1 to TRBJ1-5; 10 nucleotides agree with TRBD1. DNA for the CDR3: TGTGCCACCAGTGCGGGACAGGGGAATCAGCCCCAGCATTTT. Translating gives CATSAGQGNQPQHF.